Below are 25 T cell receptor beta chains sequenced from a single sample in a study of blood T cell repertoires in COVID-19. The protocol was immunoSEQ multiplex PCR, while the TCRdb copy is restricted to in-frame clones and leaves out a portion. The sample carries around 270,000 clones, 75% to 90% recorded once. The sample was peripheral blood. These receptors were collected from a man aged 30 to 39 with active or convalescent COVID-19.

This clone was recorded many times. This sequence joins TRBV6-4 and TRBJ2-3; 13 bases match TRBD2. The CDR3 runs 15 residues. V lost 0 bases and J lost 6; bases outside the gene matches: 0. CDR1 and CDR2 (germline): MRHNA, SNTAGT. The CDR3 loop reads CASSDSTSGGDTQYF. Here the CDR3 DNA reads TGTGCCAGCAGTGACTCGACTAGCGGGGGGGATACGCAGTATTTT.

The chain joins TRBV2 to TRBJ2-3; D not resolved. Per germline, CDR1 SNHLY and CDR2 FYNNEI. Between the trimmed V and J ends, which lost 4 bases and 1 base, there was a span of 15 bases. The CDR3 extends over 16 amino acids. The CDR3 region has the DNA TGTGCCAGCAGTGGACCCCCGCCGACTGGCACAGATACGCAGTATTTT. Its protein is CASSGPPPTGTDTQYF. The entire variable domain, with the rest obtained from reference TRBV2 and TRBJ2-3, is as follows: EPEVTQTPSHQVTQMGQEVILRCVPISNHLYFYWYRQILGQKVEFLVSFYNNEISEKSEIFDDQFSVERPDGSNFTLKIRSTKLEDSAMYFCASSGPPPTGTDTQYFGPGTRLTVL.

The chain employs TRBV6-5 and TRBJ1-5, with D possibly matching TRBD1 (5 bases). V was pared by 4 bases and J by 7 bases, with 14 bases between. There are 14 residues in the CDR3. Per germline, CDR1 MNHEY and CDR2 SVGAGI. CDR3 DNA: TGTGCCAGCAGTTCGGGAGGGGTTTGGCAGCCCCAGCATTTT. Translating gives CASSSGGVWQPQHF.

The genes are TRBV28 and TRBJ2-3; D gene uncertain. Deletions cut 5 bases from V and 1 base from J, with 25 bases between. From germline, CDR1 is MDHEN and CDR2 SYDVKM. This CDR3 comprises 19 residues. The CDR3 DNA sequence: TGTGCCAGCAGTCCGCCTCCTAAAGGCCCTAGTCCCGGCACAGATACGCAGTATTTT. Translation gives CASSPPPKGPSPGTDTQYF.

The rearrangement uses TRBV6-5 and TRBJ2-1; 8 positions match TRBD1. There are 15 residues in the CDR3. Per germline, CDR1 MNHEY and CDR2 SVGAGI. V lost 8 bases and J lost 8; bases outside the gene matches: 14. CDR3 in DNA: TGTGCCAGCTCGCGCGAAAACAGGGGGATCGATGAGCAGTTCTTC. It translates to CASSRENRGIDEQFF.

The chain links TRBV28 to TRBJ1-4, with 7 bases fitting TRBD1. CDR3 size: 15 residues. V dropped 2 bases and J dropped 10; count of bases not matched to a gene: 10. CDR1 and CDR2 (germline): MDHEN, SYDVKM. The CDR3 nucleotides are TGTGCCAGCAGTTTACCGGCAGGGGGTCGGGTAAAACTGTTTTTT. Its translation: CASSLPAGGRVKLFF.

Points on this clone: One end of the junction does not line up with germline, which may come from a read error. The sample carries other DNA sequences with the same CDR3. V usage is TRBV27 and J usage is TRBJ2-7, with 9 bases matching TRBD1. The CDR3 runs 13 residues. From germline, CDR1 is MNHEY and CDR2 SMNVEV (reference sequence). CDR3 sequence: CASSRGQGYEQYF. CDR3 DNA sequence: TGTGCTAGCAGCCGGGGACAGGGCTACGAGCAGTACTTC.

V is TRBV5-1 and J is TRBJ2-3; a weak D match, TRBD2 (6 bases). Trimming cost V 2 bases and J 5 bases, with 12 bases left between them. The CDR3 spans 14 residues. The germline V gene encodes CDR1 SGHRS and CDR2 YFSETQ. CDR3 loop: CASSFGGVGDTQYF. The CDR3 nucleotides read TGCGCCAGCAGCTTCGGCGGGGTGGGAGATACGCAGTATTTT.

The chain is built from TRBV18 and TRBJ1-4; D is unresolved. Per germline, CDR1 KGHSH and CDR2 LQKENI. The germline V and J ends were trimmed by 1 base and 4 bases, with 13 bases remaining between them. The CDR3 contains 16 residues. The CDR3 here is CASSPRQINYNEKLFF. CDR3 coding DNA: TGTGCCAGCTCACCACGGCAGATAAATTATAATGAAAAACTGTTTTTT.

This clone was counted a single time. The rearrangement uses TRBV27 and TRBJ2-7, with TRBD2 matching over 8 bases. CDR1 MNHEY and CDR2 SMNVEV come from the germline V gene (reference sequence). Germline trimming cut 4 bases from V and 4 bases from J; bases unmatched to any gene: 9. This CDR3 has 15 residues. The CDR3 loop reads CASSSGRGGIYEQYF. DNA for the CDR3: TGTGCCAGCAGTTCAGGACGGGGGGGCATTTACGAGCAGTACTTC.

To note about this clone: An end of the junction does not agree with germline; a read error may underlie this. Written as DNA, the CDR3 is TGTGCCAGCTCGCCACGGGACAGGGTTTTTCCTGGGGCCAACGTCCTGACTTTC. Translated: CASSPRDRVFPGANVLTF. V is TRBV18 and J is TRBJ2-6, with 9 bases fitting TRBD1. Germline V gene lookup returns CDR1 KGHSH and CDR2 LQKENI. The CDR3 is 18 amino acids.

This clone has a single count. This chain links TRBV7-9 with TRBJ1-1; D possibly corresponds to TRBD1 (6 bases). Germline V gene lookup returns CDR1 SEHNR and CDR2 FQNEAQ (reference sequence). Trimming removed 3 bases at V and 0 bases at J, with 11 bases between. The CDR3 is 15 residues long. DNA of the CDR3: TGTGCCAGCAGCTTCCGTCAGGGGATGAACACTGAAGCTTTCTTT. Amino acids: CASSFRQGMNTEAFF. The whole variable domain, filled in from reference TRBV7-9 and TRBJ1-1, reads DTGVSQNPRHKITKRGQNVTFRCDPISEHNRLYWYRQTLGQGPEFLTYFQNEAQLEKSRLLSDRFSAERPKGSFSTLEIQRTEQGDSAMYLCASSFRQGMNTEAFFGQGTRLTVV.

The gene calls are TRBV9 and TRBJ2-2; TRBD2 matches 8 bases. Germline assignment: CDR1 SGDLS and CDR2 YYNGEE. V dropped 3 bases and J dropped 5; count of bases not matched to a gene: 9. CDR3 size: 16 residues. CDR3 sequence reads: CASSGRYSGETGELFF. The CDR3 DNA sequence: TGTGCCAGCAGCGGCCGCTATAGCGGGGAAACCGGGGAGCTGTTTTTT.

Here the CDR3 reads CATADRDDTEAFF. For the CDR3, the DNA is TGTGCCACCGCGGACAGGGATGACACTGAAGCTTTCTTT. This chain connects TRBV2 to TRBJ1-1, with 8 bases that match TRBD1. CDR1 and CDR2 from the germline V gene are SNHLY and FYNNEI. The CDR3 contains 13 residues. J lost 3 bases, V lost 10 bases, and 7 bases had no gene match.

The genes are TRBV30 and TRBJ1-3, with 12 bases aligning to TRBD1. J was trimmed by 1 base and V by 5 bases; bases with no gene match: 3. This CDR3 contains 15 residues. Germline CDR1 and CDR2: GTSNPN and SVGIG (reference sequence). CDR3 DNA: TGTGCCTGGGGGGACAGGGGGCATTCTGGAAACACCATATATTTT. This encodes CAWGDRGHSGNTIYF.

V gene TRBV13 combines with J gene TRBJ1-6, with D hard to call. The CDR3 sequence is 14 residues long. Germline V gene lookup returns CDR1 PRHDT and CDR2 FYEKMQ (reference sequence). Trimming left V 4 bases short and J 7 bases short, with 11 bases between. The CDR3 reads CASSYGRGNSPLHF. The CDR3 DNA reads TGTGCCAGCAGCTACGGGAGAGGGAATTCACCCCTCCACTTT. Filled out from reference TRBV13 and TRBJ1-6, the complete variable domain reads AAGVIQSPRHLIKEKRETATLKCYPIPRHDTVYWYQQGPGQDPQFLISFYEKMQSDKGSIPDRFSAQQFSDYHSELNMSSLELGDSALYFCASSYGRGNSPLHFGNGTRLTVT.

This rearrangement joins TRBV5-1 to TRBJ1-1; D is uncertain. Trimming cost V 4 bases and J 3 bases, with 13 bases left between them. CDR3 length: 14 residues. Germline CDR1 and CDR2: SGHRS and YFSETQ. The CDR3 DNA is TGCGCCAGCAGCCTCCTTCTAGGCGACACTGAAGCTTTCTTT. Amino acid sequence: CASSLLLGDTEAFF.

The chain recombines TRBV27 with TRBJ2-2; D uncertain. This CDR3 region has 15 residues. V lost 3 bases to trimming and J lost 4 bases, with 12 bases between them. CDR1 MNHEY and CDR2 SMNVEV come from the germline V gene (reference sequence). The CDR3 coding sequence is TGTGCCAGCAGTTTGGCGGCCCATGGCACCGGGGAGCTGTTTTTT. Translated, it gives CASSLAAHGTGELFF.

In its sample, this clone was seen once. The CDR3 coding sequence is TGTGCCAGCAAGCCCGCCGGGACTAGCGGGGGAGAACGGTACTTC. It codes for CASKPAGTSGGERYF. The V gene is TRBV6-5, the J gene TRBJ2-7; 14 positions agree with TRBD2. From germline, CDR1 is MNHEY and CDR2 SVGAGI. Trimming at V came to 7 bases and at J to 12 bases, leaving 14 bases not matched to a gene. The CDR3 length is 15 residues.

This chain connects TRBV6-5 to TRBJ2-1, with TRBD1 matching over 7 bases. The CDR3 loop spans 14 amino acids. Germline V gene sequence: CDR1 MNHEY, CDR2 SVGAGI. Trimming removed 6 bases from V and 7 bases from J; junction bases left unmatched: 9. CDR3 coding DNA: TGTGCCAGCAGCCGACCGGACAGGTTTAATGAGCAGTTCTTC. It specifies CASSRPDRFNEQFF.

CDR3 protein: CASSQDSGGYGYTF. The CDR3 DNA sequence: TGCGCCAGCAGCCAGGACTCTGGAGGCTATGGCTACACCTTC. The rearrangement links TRBV5-1 to TRBJ1-2; D gene ambiguous. This CDR3 region has 14 residues. CDR1 and CDR2 from the germline V gene are SGHRS and YFSETQ. Between the trimmed V and J ends, which lost 4 bases and 4 bases, there was a span of 14 bases.

V and J are TRBV19 and TRBJ1-4; 11 bases agree with TRBD1. The CDR3 contains 16 residues. Trimming took 6 bases from V and 2 from J; bases not matched to a gene: 5. Per the germline V gene, CDR1 is LNHDA and CDR2 is SQIVND (reference sequence). The DNA for the CDR3 is TGTGCCAGTAGGGACAGGGGGCGCGCGACTAATGAAAAACTGTTTTTT. It specifies CASRDRGRATNEKLFF.

The rearrangement joins TRBV6-5 to TRBJ2-7; a weak D match, TRBD2 (5 bases). This CDR3 has 16 amino acids. With 0 bases removed from V and 2 bases from J, the gap between germline ends came to 14 bases. Germline values: CDR1 MNHEY, CDR2 SVGAGI. This CDR3 reads CASSYSSNGITYEQYF. The CDR3 DNA reads TGTGCCAGCAGTTACTCGAGTAACGGGATTACCTACGAGCAGTACTTC.

The gene calls are TRBV7-3 and TRBJ2-1; 7 nucleotides agree with TRBD2. CDR1 SGHTA and CDR2 FQGTGA come from the germline V gene. The CDR3 totals 16 residues. J gave up 7 bases and V 1 base, and 10 bases lay outside the gene matches. CDR3 in DNA: TGTGCCAGCAGCTTAAGGTCTGGCGGGGGTGGTAATGAGCAGTTCTTC. Amino acid sequence: CASSLRSGGGGNEQFF.

The chain employs TRBV11-1 and TRBJ2-7, with 9 bases lining up with TRBD1. The germline gives CDR1 SGHAT, CDR2 FQDESV (reference sequence). Trimming cost V 1 base and J 6 bases; bases outside gene matches: 10. The CDR3 sequence is 16 residues long. CDR3 sequence: CASSLDVGQGPTEQYF. The CDR3 nucleotides are TGTGCCAGCAGCTTAGACGTCGGACAGGGGCCCACCGAGCAGTACTTC.